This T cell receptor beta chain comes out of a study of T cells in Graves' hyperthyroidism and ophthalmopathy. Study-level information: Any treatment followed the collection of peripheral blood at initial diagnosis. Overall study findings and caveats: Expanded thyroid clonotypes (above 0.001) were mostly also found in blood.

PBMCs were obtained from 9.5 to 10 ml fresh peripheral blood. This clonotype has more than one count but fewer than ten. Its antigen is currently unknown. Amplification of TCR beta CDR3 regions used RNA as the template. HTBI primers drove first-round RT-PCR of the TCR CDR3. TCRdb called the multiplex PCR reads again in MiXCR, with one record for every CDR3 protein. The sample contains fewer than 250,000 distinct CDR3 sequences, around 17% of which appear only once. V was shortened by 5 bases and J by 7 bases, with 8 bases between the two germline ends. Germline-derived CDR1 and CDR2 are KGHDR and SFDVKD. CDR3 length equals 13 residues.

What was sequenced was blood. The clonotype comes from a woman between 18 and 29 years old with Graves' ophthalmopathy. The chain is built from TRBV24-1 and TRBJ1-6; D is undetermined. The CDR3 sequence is CATSAAENSPLHF. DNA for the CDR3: TGTGCCACCAGTGCCGCAGAGAATTCACCCCTCCACTTT.